The TCR beta chain described here comes from a study of blood T cells in healthy people across ages. Study-level points and caveats: Fewer expanded clones and more diversity marked long-lived versus aged donors. While age rose, TCR beta diversity per million T cells dropped in a roughly linear way.

Next came a second PCR, run for about 7 to 11 cycles, which used a sample-barcoded 5' primer along with a J-beta primer mix. TCRdb reprocessed the 5' RACE reads with MiXCR, giving one entry per CDR3 protein. Among about 670,000 distinct CDR3 sequences listed, approximately 52% were seen once. This CDR3 is 13 amino acids long. V lost 6 bases and J lost 7, with 13 bases in between. Healthy Caucasian individuals from Russia aged roughly 6 to 90 were enrolled as donors. Every donor contributed around 10 milliliters of peripheral blood by blood draw. This clonotype was seen at least ten times. Antigen specificity is unknown.

This chain connects TRBV12-3 or TRBV12-4 to TRBJ2-1; D perhaps matches TRBD1 (6 bases). Sequenced: blood. The sequence was collected from an elderly woman in good health. The CDR3 nucleotides read TGTGCCAGCAGCAACCGACAGGCGAATGAGCAGTTCTTC. This sequence encodes CASSNRQANEQFF.